This T cell receptor (beta chain) is drawn from a study of blood T cell repertoires in COVID-19. Study-wide context: Samples of COVID-19 (acute and convalescent) were obtained from the United States, Italy and Spain.

Some clones are missing from TCRdb's copy, which holds only in-frame ones; the method was immunoSEQ multiplex PCR. The sample has approximately 75,000 clones; 75% to 85% are singletons. Trimming pared 0 bases from V and 6 bases from J, leaving 10 bases between. Germline CDR1 SQVTM, CDR2 ANQGSEA. The CDR3 runs 13 residues. The chain uses TRBV29-1 and TRBJ2-3; TRBD2 might be the D (6 bases). The sequenced sample consisted of peripheral blood. The clonotype originates from a woman aged 50 to 65 with acute or convalescent COVID-19. The CDR3 region has the DNA TGCAGCGTTGAAGAAGGGCGGGGCGATACGCAGTATTTT. Its translation: CSVEEGRGDTQYF.